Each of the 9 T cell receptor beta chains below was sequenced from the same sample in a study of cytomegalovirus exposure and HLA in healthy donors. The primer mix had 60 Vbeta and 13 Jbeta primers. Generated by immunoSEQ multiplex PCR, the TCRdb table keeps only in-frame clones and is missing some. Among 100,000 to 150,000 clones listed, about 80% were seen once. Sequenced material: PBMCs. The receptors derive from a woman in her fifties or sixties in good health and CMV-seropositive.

The CDR3 region is CASSEYGVYGYTF. DNA of the CDR3: TGTGCCAGCAGTGAATACGGGGTCTATGGCTACACCTTC. The chain links TRBV25-1 to TRBJ1-2; D is unresolved. The CDR3 contains 13 residues. Germline loops: CDR1 MGHDK, CDR2 SYGVNS. V dropped 0 bases and J dropped 4 bases, with 6 bases sitting between them.

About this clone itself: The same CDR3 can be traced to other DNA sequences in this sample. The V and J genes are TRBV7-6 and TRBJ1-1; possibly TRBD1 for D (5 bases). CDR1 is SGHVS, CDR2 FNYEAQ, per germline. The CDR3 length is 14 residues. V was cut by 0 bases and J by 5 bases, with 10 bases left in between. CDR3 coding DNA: TGTGCCAGCAGCTTAGCAAGGGGAAGGACTGAAGCTTTCTTT. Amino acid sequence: CASSLARGRTEAFF.

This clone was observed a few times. The CDR3 spells CSERQGLYTEAFF. The DNA for the CDR3 is TGCAGCGAACGCCAGGGTCTGTACACTGAAGCTTTCTTT. The rearrangement joins TRBV29-1 to TRBJ1-1, with a tentative D call TRBD1 (5 bases). V lost 7 bases and J lost 3, with 15 bases in between. The CDR3 covers 13 residues. Germline assignment: CDR1 SQVTM and CDR2 ANQGSEA.

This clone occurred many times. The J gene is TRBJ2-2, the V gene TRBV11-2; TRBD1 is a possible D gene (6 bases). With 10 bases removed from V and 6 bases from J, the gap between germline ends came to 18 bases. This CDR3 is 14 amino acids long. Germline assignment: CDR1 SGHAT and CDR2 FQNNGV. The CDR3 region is CATGRRQEAGELFF. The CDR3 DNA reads TGTGCCACAGGAAGGAGACAGGAGGCCGGGGAGCTGTTTTTT.

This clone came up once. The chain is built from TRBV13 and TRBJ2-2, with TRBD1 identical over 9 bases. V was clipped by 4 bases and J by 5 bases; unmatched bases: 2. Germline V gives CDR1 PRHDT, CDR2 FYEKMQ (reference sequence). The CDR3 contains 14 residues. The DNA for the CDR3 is TGTGCCAGCAGCTCACAGGGGGCTACCGGGGAGCTGTTTTTT. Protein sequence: CASSSQGATGELFF. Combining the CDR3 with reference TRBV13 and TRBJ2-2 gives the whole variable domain AAGVIQSPRHLIKEKRETATLKCYPIPRHDTVYWYQQGPGQDPQFLISFYEKMQSDKGSIPDRFSAQQFSDYHSELNMSSLELGDSALYFCASSSQGATGELFFGEGSRLTVL.

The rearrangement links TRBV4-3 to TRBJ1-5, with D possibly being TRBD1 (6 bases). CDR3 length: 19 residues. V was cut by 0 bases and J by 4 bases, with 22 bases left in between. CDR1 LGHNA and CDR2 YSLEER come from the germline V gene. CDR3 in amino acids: CASSQDYHRVSNMNQPQHF. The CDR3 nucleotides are TGCGCCAGCAGCCAAGATTACCACAGGGTTTCCAACATGAATCAGCCCCAGCATTTT.

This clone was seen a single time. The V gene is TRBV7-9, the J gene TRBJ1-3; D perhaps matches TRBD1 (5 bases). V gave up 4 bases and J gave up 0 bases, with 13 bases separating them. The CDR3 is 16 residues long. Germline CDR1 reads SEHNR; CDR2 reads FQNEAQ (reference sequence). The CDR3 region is CASSSKQDHSGNTIYF. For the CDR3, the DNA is TGTGCCAGCAGCTCAAAACAGGACCACTCTGGAAACACCATATATTTT.

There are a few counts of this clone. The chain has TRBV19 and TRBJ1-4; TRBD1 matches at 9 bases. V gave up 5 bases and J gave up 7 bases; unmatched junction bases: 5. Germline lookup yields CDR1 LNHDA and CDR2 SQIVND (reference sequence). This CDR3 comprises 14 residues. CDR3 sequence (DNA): TGTGCCAGTAGTTCCGGACAGGGGACTGAAAAACTGTTTTTT. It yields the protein CASSSGQGTEKLFF.

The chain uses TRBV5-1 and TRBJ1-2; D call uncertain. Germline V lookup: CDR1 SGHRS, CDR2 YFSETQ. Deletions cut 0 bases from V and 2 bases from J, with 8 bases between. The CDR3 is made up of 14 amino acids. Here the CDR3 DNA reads TGCGCCAGCAGCTTGGCCGTCAGAAACTATGGCTACACCTTC. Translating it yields CASSLAVRNYGYTF.